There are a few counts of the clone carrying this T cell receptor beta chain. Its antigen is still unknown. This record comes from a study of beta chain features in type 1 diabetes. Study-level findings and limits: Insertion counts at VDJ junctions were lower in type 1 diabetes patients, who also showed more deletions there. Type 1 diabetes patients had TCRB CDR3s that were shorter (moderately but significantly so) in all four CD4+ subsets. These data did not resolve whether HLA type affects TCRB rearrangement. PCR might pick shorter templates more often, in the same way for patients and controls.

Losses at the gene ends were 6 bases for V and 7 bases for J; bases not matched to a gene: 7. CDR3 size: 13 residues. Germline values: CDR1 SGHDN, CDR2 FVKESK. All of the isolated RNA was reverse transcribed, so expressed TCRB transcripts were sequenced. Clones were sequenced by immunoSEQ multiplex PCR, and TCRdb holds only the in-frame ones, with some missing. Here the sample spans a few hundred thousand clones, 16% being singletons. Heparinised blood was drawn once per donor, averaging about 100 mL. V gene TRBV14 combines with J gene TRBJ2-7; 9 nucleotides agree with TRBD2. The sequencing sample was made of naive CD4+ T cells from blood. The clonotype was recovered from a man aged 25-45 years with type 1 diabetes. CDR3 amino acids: CASSRLSGREQYF. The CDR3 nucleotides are TGTGCCAGCAGTCGACTTAGCGGGAGAGAGCAGTACTTC.